This T cell receptor (beta chain) appears in the sequencing data of a study of CD8 T cells in ankylosing spondylitis. Study outcomes and limitations: In ankylosing spondylitis blood, a motif of roughly eight highly homologous TCR beta variants appeared characteristic.

Each CDR3 protein is one row after TCRdb ran MiXCR on the 5' RACE reads. The sample includes some 840,000 distinct CDR3 sequences, about 10% of them seen just once. Remarks on this clonotype: Its antigen is unknown.

Germline assignment: CDR1 LNHDA and CDR2 SQIVND (reference sequence). There are 15 residues in the CDR3. Trimming took 9 bases from V and 4 from J, leaving 19 bases between them. This sequence joins TRBV19 and TRBJ2-1, with D possibly TRBD2 on 6 matching bases. The specimen was blood, either unsorted or a sorted T cell fraction (not recorded which). This sequence originates from a male donor with ankylosing spondylitis. The CDR3 nucleotides are TGTGCCAGCCAATTTAGACGGGGGAAATACAATGAGCAGTTCTTC. Translation gives CASQFRRGKYNEQFF.